This T cell receptor beta chain was captured in a study of molecular identifiers for immune sequencing clone quantification. Germline lookup yields CDR1 LNHNV and CDR2 YYDKDF (reference sequence). Trimming shortened V by 8 bases and J by 2 bases, and 17 bases separated the two germline ends. This CDR3 comprises 15 residues. TCRdb ran MiXCR on the PCR reads and lists one entry per CDR3 protein. The sample has roughly 630,000 distinct CDR3 sequences, about 25% seen once. With regard to this clonotype: Its target is not known.

Findings and limits, study-wide: Detectable among about a million naive cells, according to reports, was Jurkat TCR RNA spiked in from one cell.

V and J are TRBV15 and TRBJ2-3; D is possibly TRBD2 (6 bases). This TCR was sampled from a human donor in good health. Some libraries in this study had Jurkat cell RNA spiked in. The sequenced sample consisted of naive CD8+ T cells from blood, with Jurkat cell RNA spiked in. Subset reported: FACS-sorted CD8+CD4-CCR7+CD45RA+ naive T cells. The CDR3 protein is CATRDLAEITDTQYF. The CDR3 bases are TGTGCCACCCGCGACTTAGCGGAAATCACAGATACGCAGTATTTT. The full variable domain, rest sourced from reference TRBV15 and TRBJ2-3, is DAMVIQNPRYQVTQFGKPVTLSCSQTLNHNVMYWYQQKSSQAPKLLFHYYDKDFNNEADTPDNFQSRRPNTSFCFLDIRSPGLGDTAMYLCATRDLAEITDTQYFGPGTRLTVL.